These T cell receptor beta chains were read from a single sample in a study of cytomegalovirus exposure and HLA in healthy donors. Profiled with immunoSEQ multiplex PCR; TCRdb holds only in-frame clones, not every one. The repertoire holds over 110,000 clones, with 70% to 90% as singletons. Sequenced: PBMCs. These receptors were obtained from a woman in her 30s in good health and CMV-seronegative. Both conserved end residues are part of each CDR3. The D gene is left open where the match is weak. Where a row states a size, it is once, few, many or the class of an expanded clone; other rows omit it.

TRBV11-2	NA	TRBJ1-1	NA	CASSPAGRPNTEAFF	TGTGCCAGCAGCCCAGCCGGCAGGCCGAACACTGAAGCTTTCTTT
TRBV2	NA	TRBJ1-3	TRBD1	CASSGQGRGNTIYF	TGTGCCAGCAGCGGACAGGGCAGGGGAAACACCATATATTTT
TRBV7-9	NA	TRBJ2-3	NA	CASSLRRQPDTQYF	TGTGCCAGCAGCTTACGGAGACAGCCAGATACGCAGTATTTT
TRBV7-2	NA	TRBJ2-2	NA	CASSLALYTGELFF	TGTGCCAGCAGCTTAGCACTTTACACCGGGGAGCTGTTTTTT
TRBV6-1	NA	TRBJ1-5	TRBD1	CASGAGGNQPQHF	TGTGCCAGCGGGGCAGGGGGAAATCAGCCCCAGCATTTT
TRBV7-8	once	TRBJ2-7	NA	CASSLNLQGSYEQYF	TGTGCCAGCAGCTTAAATCTTCAGGGGTCCTACGAGCAGTACTTC
TRBV29-1	NA	TRBJ2-7	TRBD1	CSAMGQGAYEQYF	TGCAGCGCGATGGGACAGGGAGCGTACGAGCAGTACTTC
TRBV5-1	NA	TRBJ1-1	TRBD1	CASSSPRQGAGAEAFF	TGCGCCAGCAGCTCCCCCCGACAGGGGGCCGGGGCTGAAGCTTTCTTT
TRBV18	few	TRBJ2-7	NA	CASSPQSSYEQYF	TGTGCCAGCTCACCACAGAGCTCCTACGAGCAGTACTTC
TRBV7-2	NA	TRBJ2-5	NA	CASSSPGETQYF	TGTGCCAGCAGCTCGCCGGGGGAGACCCAGTACTTC
TRBV2	once	TRBJ2-5	TRBD2	CASRASGIYQETQYF	TGTGCCAGCAGAGCTAGCGGTATTTACCAAGAGACCCAGTACTTC
TRBV30	NA	TRBJ1-2	NA	CAWRPPLTAPVNYGYTF	TGTGCCTGGAGGCCCCCCTTGACAGCACCAGTTAACTATGGCTACACCTTC
TRBV5-1	NA	TRBJ2-5	NA	CASGMIGQKQETQYF	TGCGCCAGTGGAATGATTGGACAGAAACAAGAGACCCAGTACTTC
TRBV4-2	NA	TRBJ1-2	TRBD1	CASSQLWDRDGYGYTF	TGTGCCAGCAGCCAGCTGTGGGACAGGGACGGCTATGGCTACACCTTC
TRBV5-1	NA	TRBJ2-3	TRBD1	CASSSQGASTDTQYF	TGCGCCAGCAGCTCCCAGGGGGCTAGCACAGATACGCAGTATTTT
TRBV28	NA	TRBJ1-4	NA	CASSSSRGKANEKLFF	TGTGCCAGCAGTTCGTCCCGGGGGAAGGCTAATGAAAAACTGTTTTTT
TRBV11-2	NA	TRBJ1-6	TRBD1	CASSPRWATGNNSPLHF	TGTGCCAGCAGCCCGCGCTGGGCGACAGGGAATAATTCACCCCTCCACTTT
TRBV5-6	few	TRBJ1-2	NA	CASSLGSWAYGYTF	TGTGCCAGCAGCTTGGGATCTTGGGCGTATGGCTACACCTTC
TRBV14	NA	TRBJ1-5	NA	CASSQDIRGGNQPQHF	TGTGCCAGCAGCCAAGATATCAGGGGAGGCAATCAGCCCCAGCATTTT
TRBV2	NA	TRBJ2-7	TRBD1	CASSRDRGSYEQYF	TGTGCCAGCAGCAGGGACAGGGGATCCTACGAGCAGTACTTC
TRBV6-5	few	TRBJ1-3	NA	CASSTGSGNTIYF	TGTGCCAGCAGTACAGGATCTGGAAACACCATATATTTT
TRBV10-3	NA	TRBJ2-1	TRBD2	CAISPTSGANEQFF	TGTGCCATCAGCCCGACTAGCGGGGCCAATGAGCAGTTCTTC
TRBV6-4	NA	TRBJ1-2	TRBD1	CASSDSGQGRRGYTF	TGTGCCAGCAGTGACTCCGGACAGGGGCGAAGAGGCTACACCTTC
TRBV6-5	NA	TRBJ2-3	NA	CASTSLGGNTDTQYF	TGTGCCAGCACCTCCTTGGGGGGAAACACAGATACGCAGTATTTT
TRBV5-6	NA	TRBJ2-7	NA	CASSDVGQEDYEQYF	TGTGCCAGCAGCGACGTCGGTCAGGAGGACTACGAGCAGTACTTC
TRBV7-3	NA	TRBJ1-1	NA	CASSLSEGTEAFF	TGTGCCAGCAGCTTATCGGAGGGGACTGAAGCTTTCTTT
TRBV14	NA	TRBJ2-7	NA	CASSQGFSEQYF	TGTGCCAGCAGCCAAGGTTTCTCCGAGCAGTACTTC
TRBV9	NA	TRBJ1-6	TRBD1	CASSPRGANSPLHF	TGTGCCAGCAGCCCCAGGGGGGCCAATTCACCCCTCCACTTT
TRBV13	few	TRBJ2-7	NA	CASGGGGAYEQYF	TGTGCCAGCGGCGGAGGGGGCGCCTACGAGCAGTACTTC
TRBV4-2	few	TRBJ1-6	TRBD1	CASSFRDSNSPLHF	TGTGCCAGCAGCTTCCGGGACAGTAATTCACCCCTCCACTTT
TRBV2	NA	TRBJ1-2	TRBD1	CASGKTGIYGYTF	TGTGCCAGCGGAAAGACAGGGATATATGGCTACACCTTC
TRBV11-1	NA	TRBJ1-3	TRBD1	CASSSPTGGSGNTIYF	TGTGCCAGCAGCTCTCCGACAGGGGGTTCTGGAAACACCATATATTTT
TRBV4-3	once	TRBJ1-6	TRBD1	CASSHNDRGLGPLHF	TGCGCCAGCAGCCACAACGACAGGGGGCTTGGACCCCTCCACTTT
TRBV18	NA	TRBJ1-3	NA	CASSPTQVAGNTIYF	TGTGCCAGCTCCCCCACCCAGGTTGCTGGAAACACCATATATTTT
TRBV2	NA	TRBJ2-7	NA	CASSESVDSYEQYF	TGTGCCAGCAGTGAATCGGTTGACTCCTACGAGCAGTACTTC
TRBV18	NA	TRBJ2-5	NA	CASSPSASLETQYF	TGTGCCAGCTCACCATCGGCTAGTTTAGAGACCCAGTACTTC